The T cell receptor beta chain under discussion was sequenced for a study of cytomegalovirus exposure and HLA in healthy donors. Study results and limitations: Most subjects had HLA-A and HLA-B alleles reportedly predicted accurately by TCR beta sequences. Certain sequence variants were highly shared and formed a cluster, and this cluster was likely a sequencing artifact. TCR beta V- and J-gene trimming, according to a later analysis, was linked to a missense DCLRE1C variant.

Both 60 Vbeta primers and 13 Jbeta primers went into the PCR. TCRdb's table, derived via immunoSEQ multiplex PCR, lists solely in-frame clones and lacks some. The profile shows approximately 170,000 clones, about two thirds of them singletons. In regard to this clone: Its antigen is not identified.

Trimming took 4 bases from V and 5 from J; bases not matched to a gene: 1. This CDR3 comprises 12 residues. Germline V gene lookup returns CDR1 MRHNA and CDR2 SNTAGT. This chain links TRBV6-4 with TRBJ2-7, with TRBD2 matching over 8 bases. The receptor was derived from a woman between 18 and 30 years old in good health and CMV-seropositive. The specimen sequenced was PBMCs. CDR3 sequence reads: CASSVSGDEQYF. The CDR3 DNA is TGTGCCAGCAGTGTTAGCGGGGACGAGCAGTACTTC.